In this sample, the clone carrying this TCR beta chain turned up a few times. The CDR3 spans 13 residues. Germline CDR1 reads SQVTM; CDR2 reads ANQGSEA. This sample was taken from a study of identical twins. TCRdb independently ran MiXCR on the 5' RACE reads; one entry per CDR3 protein. The sample records approximately 700,000 distinct CDR3 sequences, roughly 18% being singletons. The same sample was also studied in work on T cells expressing NK-cell markers. This second study says: NKG2C+ dominant clonotypes from over 5 donors made up roughly 1.0-7.5% of CD8+ T cells.

The receptor was isolated from a woman between 18 and 29 years old in good health. This chain links TRBV29-1 with TRBJ2-3; no reliable D call. The material sequenced was PBMCs. This CDR3 is CIAGQANTDTQYF. As DNA, the CDR3 is TGCATTGCCGGGCAGGCGAACACAGATACGCAGTATTTT.